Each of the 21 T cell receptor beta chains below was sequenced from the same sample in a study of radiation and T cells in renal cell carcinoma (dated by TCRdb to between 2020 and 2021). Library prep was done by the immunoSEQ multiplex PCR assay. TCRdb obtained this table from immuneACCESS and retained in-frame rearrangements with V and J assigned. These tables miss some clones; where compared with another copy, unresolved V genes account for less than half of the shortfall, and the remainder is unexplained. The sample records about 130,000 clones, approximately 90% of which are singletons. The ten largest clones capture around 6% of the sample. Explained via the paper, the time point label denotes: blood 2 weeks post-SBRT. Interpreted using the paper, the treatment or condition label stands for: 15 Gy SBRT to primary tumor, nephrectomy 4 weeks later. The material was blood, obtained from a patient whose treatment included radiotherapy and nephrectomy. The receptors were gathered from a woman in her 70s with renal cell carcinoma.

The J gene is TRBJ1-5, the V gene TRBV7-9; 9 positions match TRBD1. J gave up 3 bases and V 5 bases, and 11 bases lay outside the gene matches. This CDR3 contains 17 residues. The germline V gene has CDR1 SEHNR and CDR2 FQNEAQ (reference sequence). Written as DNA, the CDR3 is TGTGCCAGCAGCCCCGGGACAGGGTTAACTGTCAATCAGCCCCAGCATTTT. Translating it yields CASSPGTGLTVNQPQHF.

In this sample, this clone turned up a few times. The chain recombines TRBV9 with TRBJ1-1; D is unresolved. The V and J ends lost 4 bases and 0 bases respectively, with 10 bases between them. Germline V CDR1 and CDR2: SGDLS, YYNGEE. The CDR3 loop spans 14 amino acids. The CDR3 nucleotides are TGTGCCAGCAGCCCCCTCACGGTGAACACTGAAGCTTTCTTT. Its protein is CASSPLTVNTEAFF. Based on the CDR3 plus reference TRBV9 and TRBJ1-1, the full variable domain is DSGVTQTPKHLITATGQRVTLRCSPRSGDLSVYWYQQSLDQGLQFLIQYYNGEERAKGNILERFSAQQFPDLHSELNLSSLELGDSALYFCASSPLTVNTEAFFGQGTRLTVV.

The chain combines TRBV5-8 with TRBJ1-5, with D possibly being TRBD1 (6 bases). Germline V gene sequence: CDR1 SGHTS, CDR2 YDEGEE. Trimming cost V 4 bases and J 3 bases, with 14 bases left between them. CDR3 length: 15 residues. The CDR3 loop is CASSITGQTNQPQHF. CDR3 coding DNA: TGTGCCAGCAGCATTACAGGACAGACCAATCAGCCCCAGCATTTT.

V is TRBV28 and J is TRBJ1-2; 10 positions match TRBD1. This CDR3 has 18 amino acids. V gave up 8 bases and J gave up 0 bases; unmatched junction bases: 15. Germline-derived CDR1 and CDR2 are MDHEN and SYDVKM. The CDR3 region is CASGTVRTGGLANYGYTF. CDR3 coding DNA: TGTGCCAGCGGTACAGTCAGGACAGGGGGATTGGCTAACTATGGCTACACCTTC.

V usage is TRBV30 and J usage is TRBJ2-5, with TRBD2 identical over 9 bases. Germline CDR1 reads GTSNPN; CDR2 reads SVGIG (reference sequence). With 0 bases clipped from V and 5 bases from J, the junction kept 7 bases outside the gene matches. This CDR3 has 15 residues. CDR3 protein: CAWSVERGARETQYF. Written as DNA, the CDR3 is TGTGCCTGGAGTGTAGAGCGGGGGGCTCGGGAGACCCAGTACTTC.

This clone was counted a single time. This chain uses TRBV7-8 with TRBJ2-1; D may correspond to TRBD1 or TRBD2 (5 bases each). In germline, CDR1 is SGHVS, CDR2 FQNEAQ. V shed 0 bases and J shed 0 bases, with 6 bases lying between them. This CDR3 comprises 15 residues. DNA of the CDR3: TGTGCCAGCAGCTTAGCGGGGGACTCCTACAATGAGCAGTTCTTC. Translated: CASSLAGDSYNEQFF.

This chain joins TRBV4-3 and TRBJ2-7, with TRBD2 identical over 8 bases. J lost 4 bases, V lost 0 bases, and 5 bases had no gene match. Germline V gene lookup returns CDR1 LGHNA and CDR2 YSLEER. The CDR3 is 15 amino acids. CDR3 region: CASSQDRGGFYEQYF. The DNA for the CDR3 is TGCGCCAGCAGCCAAGATCGGGGGGGGTTTTACGAGCAGTACTTC.

CDR3 bases: TGTGCCAGCAGTTCTATATTGGCGGCGAACACTGAAGCTTTCTTT. Protein product: CASSSILAANTEAFF. The V and J genes are TRBV27 and TRBJ1-1; D not resolved. Trimming shortened V by 4 bases and J by 1 base, and 13 bases separated the two germline ends. This CDR3 has 15 amino acids. The germline V gene encodes CDR1 MNHEY and CDR2 SMNVEV (reference sequence).

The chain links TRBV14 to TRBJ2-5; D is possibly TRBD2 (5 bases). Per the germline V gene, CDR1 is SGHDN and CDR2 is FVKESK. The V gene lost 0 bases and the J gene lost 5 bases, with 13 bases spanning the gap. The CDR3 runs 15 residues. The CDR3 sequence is CASSQDNRAAETQYF. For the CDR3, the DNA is TGTGCCAGCAGCCAAGATAACAGAGCGGCGGAGACCCAGTACTTC.

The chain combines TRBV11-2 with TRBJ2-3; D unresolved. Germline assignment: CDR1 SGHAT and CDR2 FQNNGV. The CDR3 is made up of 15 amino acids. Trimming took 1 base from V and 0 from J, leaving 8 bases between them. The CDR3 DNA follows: TGTGCCAGCAGCTTAGGACAACCTAGCACAGATACGCAGTATTTT. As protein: CASSLGQPSTDTQYF. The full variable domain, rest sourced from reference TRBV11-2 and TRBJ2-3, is EAGVAQSPRYKIIEKRQSVAFWCNPISGHATLYWYQQILGQGPKLLIQFQNNGVVDDSQLPKDRFSAERLKGVDSTLKIQPAKLEDSAVYLCASSLGQPSTDTQYFGPGTRLTVL.

CDR3 nucleotides: TGCGCCAGCAGCACGGCCGGCTCCCAAGGCGGGGGCTACACCTTC. It codes for CASSTAGSQGGGYTF. This chain uses TRBV5-1 with TRBJ1-2; unclear D gene. Germline CDR1 is SGHRS and CDR2 is YFSETQ. V lost 4 bases and J lost 8, with 21 bases in between. There are 15 residues in the CDR3.

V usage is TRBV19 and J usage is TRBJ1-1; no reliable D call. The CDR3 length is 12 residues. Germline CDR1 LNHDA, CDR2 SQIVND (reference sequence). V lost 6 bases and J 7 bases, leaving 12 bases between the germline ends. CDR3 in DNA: TGTGCCAGTAGCCTATATCGAGGTGAAGCTTTCTTT. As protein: CASSLYRGEAFF.

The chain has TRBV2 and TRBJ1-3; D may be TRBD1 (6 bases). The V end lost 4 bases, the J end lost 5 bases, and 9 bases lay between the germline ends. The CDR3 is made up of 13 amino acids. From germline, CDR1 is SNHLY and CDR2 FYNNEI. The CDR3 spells CASSVGQRNTIYF. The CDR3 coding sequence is TGTGCCAGCAGTGTCGGACAGAGAAACACCATATATTTT.

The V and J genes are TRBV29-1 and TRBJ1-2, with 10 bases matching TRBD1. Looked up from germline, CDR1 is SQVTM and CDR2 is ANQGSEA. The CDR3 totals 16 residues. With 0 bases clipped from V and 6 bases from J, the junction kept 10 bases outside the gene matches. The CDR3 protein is CSVEDPKTGGFDGYTF. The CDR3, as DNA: TGCAGCGTTGAAGATCCAAAGACAGGGGGCTTCGATGGCTACACCTTC. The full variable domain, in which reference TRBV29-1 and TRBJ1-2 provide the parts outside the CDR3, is SAVISQKPSRDICQRGTSLTIQCQVDSQVTMMFWYRQQPGQSLTLIATANQGSEATYESGFVIDKFPISRPNLTFSTLTVSNMSPEDSSIYLCSVEDPKTGGFDGYTFGSGTRLTVV.

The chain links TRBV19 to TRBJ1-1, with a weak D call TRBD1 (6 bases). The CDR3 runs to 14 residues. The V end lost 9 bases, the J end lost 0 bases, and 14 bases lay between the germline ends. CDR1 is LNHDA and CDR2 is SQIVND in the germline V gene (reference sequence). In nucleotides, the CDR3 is TGTGCCAGCCAAAGACAGGTGATGAACACTGAAGCTTTCTTT. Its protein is CASQRQVMNTEAFF.

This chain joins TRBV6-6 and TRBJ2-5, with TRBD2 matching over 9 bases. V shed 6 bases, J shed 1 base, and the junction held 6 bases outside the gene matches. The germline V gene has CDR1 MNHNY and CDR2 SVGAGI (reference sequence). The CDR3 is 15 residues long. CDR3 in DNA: TGTGCCAGCAGCCTTAAGCGGGGGGCCCAAGAGACCCAGTACTTC. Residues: CASSLKRGAQETQYF.

The CDR3 DNA is TGTGCCAGCAGCTTAGTCACAGGGGGGAATTCACCCCTCCACTTT. Residues: CASSLVTGGNSPLHF. The chain employs TRBV7-8 and TRBJ1-6, with 8 bases identical to TRBD1. There are 15 residues in the CDR3. The V and J ends lost 1 base and 7 bases, in that order; junction bases with no gene match: 3. Germline CDR1 is SGHVS and CDR2 is FQNEAQ.

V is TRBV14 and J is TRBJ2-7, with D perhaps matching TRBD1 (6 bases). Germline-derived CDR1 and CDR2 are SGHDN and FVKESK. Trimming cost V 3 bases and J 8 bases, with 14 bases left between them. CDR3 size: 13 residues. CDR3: CASSHLDSPQQYF. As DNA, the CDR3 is TGTGCCAGCAGCCACCTGGACAGTCCGCAGCAGTACTTC.

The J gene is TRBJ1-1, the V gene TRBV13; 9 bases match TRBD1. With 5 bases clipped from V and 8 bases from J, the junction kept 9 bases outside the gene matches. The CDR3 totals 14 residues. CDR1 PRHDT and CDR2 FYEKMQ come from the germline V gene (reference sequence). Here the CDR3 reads CASSKPSGQGEAFF. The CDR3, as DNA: TGTGCCAGCAGCAAACCCTCGGGACAGGGCGAAGCTTTCTTT.

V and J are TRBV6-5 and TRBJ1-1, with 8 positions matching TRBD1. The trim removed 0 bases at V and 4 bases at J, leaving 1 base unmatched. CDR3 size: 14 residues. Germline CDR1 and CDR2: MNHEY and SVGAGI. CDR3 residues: CASSYSTGGTEAFF. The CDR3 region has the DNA TGTGCCAGCAGTTACTCAACAGGGGGCACTGAAGCTTTCTTT.

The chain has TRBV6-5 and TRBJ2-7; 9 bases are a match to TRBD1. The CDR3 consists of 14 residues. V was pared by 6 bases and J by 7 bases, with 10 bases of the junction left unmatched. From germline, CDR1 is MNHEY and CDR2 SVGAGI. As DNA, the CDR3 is TGTGCCAGCAGACCGGGACAGGGCCGTTTGGAGCAGTACTTC. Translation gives CASRPGQGRLEQYF.